This T cell receptor (beta chain) was sequenced during a study of T-cell reconstitution after alpha-beta-depleted transplantation in children. Trimming removed 3 bases at V and 3 bases at J, with 12 bases between. CDR1 MNHEY and CDR2 SVGAGI come from the germline V gene. The CDR3 totals 14 residues. Preparation of the TCRbeta library used unique molecular identifiers. Each CDR3 protein is one row after TCRdb ran MiXCR on the PCR reads. Of around 450,000 distinct CDR3 sequences in the sample, around 15% were seen once. V is TRBV6-5 and J is TRBJ2-7; D unresolved. This receptor was taken from a boy under two years old who had a stem cell transplant for Wiskott-Aldrich syndrome, so the T cells may come from the graft donor. The sequences come from PBMCs, mostly from graft donor cells, collected 360 days after TCRalphabeta/CD19-depleted stem cell transplant. The CDR3 region is CASSYNGGYYEQYF. CDR3 bases: TGTGCCAGCAGTTATAATGGCGGATACTACGAGCAGTACTTC.